This T cell receptor beta chain was captured by sequencing in a study of tumor-infiltrating lymphocytes in localized non-small cell lung cancer (dated by TCRdb to the early 2020s). In the study overall: Several histologies were represented in the cohort, which also included both smokers and never-smokers as well as patients whose samples were collected after neoadjuvant chemotherapy. From each patient came resected tumor tissue plus uninvolved lung tissue from that same patient, and the uninvolved lung tissue was described as non-adjacent to the tumor. TCR sequencing was one of several integrated assays, alongside flow cytometry, multiplex immunofluorescence, RNA-seq, exome sequencing and proteomics, applied to the same patients. In total, the ICON cohort consisted of approximately 140 surgical patients with localized non-small cell lung cancer who had their tumors resected. For 55 patients, immunoSEQ T-cell fraction was compared between paired tumor and uninvolved lung.

Patient enrollment in ICON started in early 2016, and the final patient was enrolled in late 2018. From a subcohort of some 80 patients, fresh tumor and matched uninvolved tissue were collected for in-depth immune analyses, including TCR sequencing. DNA isolated from bulk tissue, without cell sorting, was used for TCR sequencing. As concerns this clone: Its antigen specificity is not known. No base quality information exists; no much larger clone differs at one position.

Unmatched junction bases come to 13, with V trimmed by 4 bases and J by 8 bases. Taken from cysteine to phenylalanine, the CDR3 has 16 residues. The entry retains the CDR3 DNA only, 48 bases that are in frame from base 1. CDR1 and CDR2 (SEHNR, FQNEAQ) derive from the germline V gene (reference sequence). The study at large found these results: Consistent with immunofluorescence CD3 counts, TCRbeta sequencing supported greater T cell infiltration in tumors than in uninvolved lung tissue. Since assay coverage differed from patient to patient depending on how much tissue was available, TCR sequencing was done for only a subset of the cohort. No difference in TCR-derived T-cell fraction was observed between the flow cytometry-defined immunotypes IM1 (good prognosis) and IM2 (poor prognosis). Because different pieces of the same tissue were used for different assays, technical variation could not be separated from intratumor heterogeneity.

The immunoSEQ assay used for TCR sequencing gave the T-cell fraction in both tumor and uninvolved lung tissue. The published analysis was carried out like this. To analyze survival, patients were divided into a high T-cell fraction group (upper tertile) and a low T-cell fraction group (lower two tertiles), and the two groups were compared using a log-rank test. A signed-rank test was used to test differences in T-cell fraction between paired tumor and uninvolved lung samples. As stored in TCRdb, this immuneACCESS dataset retains in-frame rearrangements with V and J assigned. A fraction of the clones does not appear; measured against another copy, unresolved V genes explain less than half of the discrepancy, and the remainder lacks a known reason. V, J and clone size derive from that table, while D and trimming were established from the DNA sequence. In all, the sample holds 10,000 to 13,000 clones, and around 86% of those were seen once. Jointly, the top ten make up over 7.5% of the sample.

The TCR originated in a human donor with non-small cell lung cancer. The sequenced sample consisted of uninvolved lung tissue not adjacent to the tumor. The rearrangement joined TRBV7-9 to TRBJ1-4, with 7 middle bases fitting TRBD1. Read as DNA, the sequence is TGTGCCAGCAGCTCTCACAGCAGGGGGGCAGAGGAAAAACTGTTTTTT. It translates to CASSSHSRGAEEKLFF.